This section outlines one T cell receptor (beta chain) sequence together with its context. This sample is drawn from a study of blood T cell repertoires in COVID-19. At the level of the study: Samples representing acute and convalescent COVID-19 were sourced from the United States, Italy and Spain. PBMCs, B-cell-depleted T cells, or T cells provided the cDNA or gDNA that made up the material.

This CDR3 is built from 15 residues. Study processing details: Estimation of nucleated cell counts was performed using reference gene primer amplification. Using immunoSEQ multiplex PCR, the repertoire was profiled, and TCRdb retains in-frame clones only, with some absent. The DNA gave D and trimming, while V, J and clone size come from that table. The table lists roughly 110,000 clones, about 89% of them singletons, with about 18% in the top ten. This receptor was identified in a human donor with acute or convalescent COVID-19. The donor label of this sample is uncertain. Sequencing was performed on peripheral blood. The chain combines TRBV21-1 with TRBJ1-6; the table's D call, TRBD1, has no DNA check behind it. TRBV21-1 is flagged as a pseudogene. In DNA form, the CDR3 reads TGTGCCAGTCGCGAGCCGGGACAGGGGTATTCACCCCTCCACTTT. It yields the protein CASREPGQGYSPLHF.